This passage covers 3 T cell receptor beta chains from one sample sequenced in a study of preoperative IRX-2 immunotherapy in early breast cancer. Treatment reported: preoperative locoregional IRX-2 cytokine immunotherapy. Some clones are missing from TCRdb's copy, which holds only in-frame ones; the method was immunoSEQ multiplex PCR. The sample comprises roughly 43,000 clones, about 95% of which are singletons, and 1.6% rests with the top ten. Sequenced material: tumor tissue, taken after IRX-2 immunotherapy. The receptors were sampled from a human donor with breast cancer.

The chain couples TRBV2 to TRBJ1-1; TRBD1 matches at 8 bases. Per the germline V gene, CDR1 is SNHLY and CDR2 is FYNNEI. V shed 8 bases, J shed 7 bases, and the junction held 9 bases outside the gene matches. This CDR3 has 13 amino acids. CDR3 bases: TGTGCCAGCGGGGGGCAGGGGGCGGTTGAAGCTTTCTTT. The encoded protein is CASGGQGAVEAFF.

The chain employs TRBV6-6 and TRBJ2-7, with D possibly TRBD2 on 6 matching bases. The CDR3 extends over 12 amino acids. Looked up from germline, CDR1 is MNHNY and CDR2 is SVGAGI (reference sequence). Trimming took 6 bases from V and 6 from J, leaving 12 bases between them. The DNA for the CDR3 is TGTGCCAGCAGCCGACTAGAATCCGAGCAGTACTTC. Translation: CASSRLESEQYF.

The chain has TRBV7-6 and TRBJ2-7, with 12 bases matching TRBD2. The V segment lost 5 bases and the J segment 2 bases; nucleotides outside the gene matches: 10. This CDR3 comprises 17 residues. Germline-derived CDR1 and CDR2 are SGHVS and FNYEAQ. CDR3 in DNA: TGTGCCAGCAGCCGTCTGACTAGCGGGAGCACCCCCTACGAGCAGTACTTC. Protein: CASSRLTSGSTPYEQYF.